This TCR beta chain was recovered during a study of control samples from healthy donors and cancer patients (dated by TCRdb to the early 2020s). With respect to this clone: What this receptor recognizes is not known. Within one base of it there is no much larger clone, and no base qualities were kept.

V ends up 6 bases short and J 4 bases short, with an unmatched junction base count of 16. The CDR3 goes from the cysteine to the phenylalanine over 20 residues. Only CDR3 DNA remains: 60 bases, in frame from the first base. Reading the germline V gene (reference sequence) gives CDR1 MNHNY and CDR2 SVGAGI. Library generation was performed with the immunoSEQ multiplex PCR assay. As stored in TCRdb, this immuneACCESS dataset retains in-frame rearrangements with V and J assigned. A fraction of the clones does not appear; measured against another copy, unresolved V genes explain less than half of the discrepancy, and the remainder lacks a known reason. For this sample the table gives about 110,000 clones, of which roughly nine tenths were detected only once. Together, the top ten hold 4% to 4.5% of the sample.

This clonotype was sampled from a human donor in good health. The donor label of this sample is uncertain. The sequenced sample was blood. The rearrangement combines TRBV6-6 with TRBJ2-2; 14 bases in the junction line up with TRBD2. CDR3 protein: CASSSGLAGGPKHSTGELFF. The DNA sequence reads TGTGCCAGCAGCTCCGGACTAGCGGGGGGACCTAAACATAGCACCGGGGAGCTGTTTTTT.